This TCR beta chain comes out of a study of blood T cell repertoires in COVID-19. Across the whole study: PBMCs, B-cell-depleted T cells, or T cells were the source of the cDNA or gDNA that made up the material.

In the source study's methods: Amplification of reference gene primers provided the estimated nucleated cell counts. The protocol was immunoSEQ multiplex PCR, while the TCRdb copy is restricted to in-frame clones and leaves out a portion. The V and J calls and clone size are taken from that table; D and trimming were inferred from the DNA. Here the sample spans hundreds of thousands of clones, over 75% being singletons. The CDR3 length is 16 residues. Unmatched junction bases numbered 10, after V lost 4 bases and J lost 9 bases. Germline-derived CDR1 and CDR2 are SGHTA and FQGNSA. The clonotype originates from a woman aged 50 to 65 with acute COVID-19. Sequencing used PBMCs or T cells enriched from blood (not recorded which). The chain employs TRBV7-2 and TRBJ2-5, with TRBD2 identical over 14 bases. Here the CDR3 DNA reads TGTGCCAGCAGCTCCCGGACTAGCGGGGGGTTGGAGCCCCAGTACTTC. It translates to CASSSRTSGGLEPQYF.